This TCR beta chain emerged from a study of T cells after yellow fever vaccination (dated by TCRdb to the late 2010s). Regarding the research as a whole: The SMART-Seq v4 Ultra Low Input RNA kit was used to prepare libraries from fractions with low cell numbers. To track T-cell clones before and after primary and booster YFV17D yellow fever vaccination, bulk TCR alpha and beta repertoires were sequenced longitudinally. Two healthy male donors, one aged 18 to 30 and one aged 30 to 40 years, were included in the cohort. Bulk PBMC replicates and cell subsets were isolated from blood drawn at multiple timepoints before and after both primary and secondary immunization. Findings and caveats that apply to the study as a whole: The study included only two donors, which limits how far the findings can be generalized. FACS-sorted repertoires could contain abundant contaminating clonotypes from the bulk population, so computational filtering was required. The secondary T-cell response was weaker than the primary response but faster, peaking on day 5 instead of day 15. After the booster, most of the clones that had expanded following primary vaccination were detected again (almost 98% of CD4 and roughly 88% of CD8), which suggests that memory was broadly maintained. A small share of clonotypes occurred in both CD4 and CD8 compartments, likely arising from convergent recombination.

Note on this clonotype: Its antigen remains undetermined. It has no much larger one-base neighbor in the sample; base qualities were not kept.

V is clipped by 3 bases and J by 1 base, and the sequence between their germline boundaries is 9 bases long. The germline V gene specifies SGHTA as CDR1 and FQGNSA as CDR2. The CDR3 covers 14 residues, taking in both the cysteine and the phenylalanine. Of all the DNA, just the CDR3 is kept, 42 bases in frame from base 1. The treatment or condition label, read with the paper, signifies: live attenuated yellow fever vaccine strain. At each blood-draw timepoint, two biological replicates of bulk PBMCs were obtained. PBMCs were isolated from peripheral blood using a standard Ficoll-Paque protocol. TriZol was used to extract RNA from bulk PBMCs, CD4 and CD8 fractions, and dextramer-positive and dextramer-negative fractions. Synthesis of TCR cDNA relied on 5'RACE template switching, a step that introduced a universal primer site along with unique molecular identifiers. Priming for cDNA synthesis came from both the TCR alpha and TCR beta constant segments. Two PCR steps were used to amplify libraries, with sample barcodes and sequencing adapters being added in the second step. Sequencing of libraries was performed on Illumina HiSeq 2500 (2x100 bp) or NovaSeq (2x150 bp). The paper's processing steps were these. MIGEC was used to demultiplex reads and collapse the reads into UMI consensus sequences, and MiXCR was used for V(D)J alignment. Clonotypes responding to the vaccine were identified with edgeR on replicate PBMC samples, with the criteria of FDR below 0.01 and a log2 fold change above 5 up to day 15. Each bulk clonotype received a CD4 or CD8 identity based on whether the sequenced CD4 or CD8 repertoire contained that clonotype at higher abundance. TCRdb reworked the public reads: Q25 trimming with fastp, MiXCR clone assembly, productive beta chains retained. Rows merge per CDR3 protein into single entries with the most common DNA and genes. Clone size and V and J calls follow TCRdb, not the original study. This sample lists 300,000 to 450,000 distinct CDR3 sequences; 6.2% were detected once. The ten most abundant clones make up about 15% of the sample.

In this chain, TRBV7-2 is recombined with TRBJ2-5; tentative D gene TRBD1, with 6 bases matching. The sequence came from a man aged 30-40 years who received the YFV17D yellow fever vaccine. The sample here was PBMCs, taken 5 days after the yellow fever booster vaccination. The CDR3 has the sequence CASSFQGLQETQYF. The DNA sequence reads TGTGCCAGCAGCTTCCAGGGGCTCCAAGAGACCCAGTACTTC.